One sample yielded the 2 T cell receptor beta chains listed below, sequenced in a study of T cells in Graves' hyperthyroidism and ophthalmopathy. Using RNA transcripts as the source, TCR beta CDR3 regions were amplified. Researchers ran a first-round RT-PCR on the TCR CDR3 using the HTBI primer set. MiXCR was run by TCRdb on the multiplex PCR reads, yielding one entry per CDR3 protein. Here the sample spans more than 300,000 distinct CDR3 sequences, around 15% being singletons. The sample consisted of blood. Every receptor here comes from a woman between 25 and 40 years old with Graves' ophthalmopathy.

This clonotype was picked up many times. DNA for the CDR3: TGCGCCAGCAGCTTGGCGCAAAGCTCCTACAATGAGCAGTTCTTC. Translated, it gives CASSLAQSSYNEQFF. V gene TRBV5-1 combines with J gene TRBJ2-1; D uncertain. The CDR3 has 15 residues. Germline V gene sequence: CDR1 SGHRS, CDR2 YFSETQ. V was cut by 0 bases and J by 0 bases, with 7 bases left in between.

This clonotype showed up just a few times. The chain couples TRBV9 to TRBJ2-3; TRBD2 matches at 7 bases. The CDR3 covers 14 residues. The germline CDR1 and CDR2 sequences are SGDLS and YYNGEE. Trimming removed 2 bases from V and 3 bases from J; junction bases left unmatched: 3. This CDR3 is CASSVQGGTDTQYF. The CDR3 bases are TGTGCCAGCAGCGTGCAGGGAGGGACAGATACGCAGTATTTT.